This T cell receptor beta chain was identified during a study of early T cells in non-severe SARS-CoV-2 infection. Overall study context: Unpaired chains resulted from sequencing bulk RNA of unsorted whole blood.

The CDR3 consists of 16 residues. V shed 6 bases and J shed 0 bases, with 16 bases lying between them. TCRdb analysed the 5' RACE reads with MiXCR anew, one entry per CDR3 protein. This sample has some 98,000 distinct CDR3 sequences, with 11% found just once. The chain recombines TRBV12-3 or TRBV12-4 with TRBJ2-3; TRBD1 is a possible D gene (5 bases). The sample consisted of whole blood. The sequence was collected from an adult who was a healthcare worker with PCR-confirmed SARS-CoV-2 infection or an uninfected control (not recorded which). The DNA for the CDR3 is TGTGCCAGCAGCCCAGGGTATGAAGCTAGCACAGATACGCAGTATTTT. It encodes CASSPGYEASTDTQYF.